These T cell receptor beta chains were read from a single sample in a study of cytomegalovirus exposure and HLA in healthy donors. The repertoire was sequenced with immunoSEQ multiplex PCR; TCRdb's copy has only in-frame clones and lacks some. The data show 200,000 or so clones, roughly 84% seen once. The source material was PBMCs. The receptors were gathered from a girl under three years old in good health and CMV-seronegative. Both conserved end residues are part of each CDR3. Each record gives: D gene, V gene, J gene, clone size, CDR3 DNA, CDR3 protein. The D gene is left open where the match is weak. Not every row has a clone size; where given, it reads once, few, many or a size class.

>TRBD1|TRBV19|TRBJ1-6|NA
TGTGCCAGTAGTGCCGGGACAGTAACCGGTTCACCCCTCCACTTT
CASSAGTVTGSPLHF
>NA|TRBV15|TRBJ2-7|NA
TGTGCCACCAGCAGAGATCAAGGGGACTACGAGCAGTACTTC
CATSRDQGDYEQYF
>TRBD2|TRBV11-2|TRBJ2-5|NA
TGTGCCAGCAGCCCCGTGCGGGGGAGACAAGAGACCCAGTACTTC
CASSPVRGRQETQYF
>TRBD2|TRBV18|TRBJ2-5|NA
TGTGCCAGCTCACCACGGGCGGGGGAAGAGACCCAGTACTTC
CASSPRAGEETQYF
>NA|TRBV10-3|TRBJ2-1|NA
TGTGCCATCAACAACAAAATAAGTAATGAGCAGTTCTTC
CAINNKISNEQFF
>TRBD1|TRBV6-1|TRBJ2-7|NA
TGTGCCAGCAGTGGGCCGACAGGGAAATACTACGAGCAGTACTTC
CASSGPTGKYYEQYF
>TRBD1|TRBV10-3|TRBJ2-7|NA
TGTGCCATATCCGGGACAGAAAGCTACGAGCAGTACTTC
CAISGTESYEQYF
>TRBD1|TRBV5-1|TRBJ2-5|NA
TGCGCCAGCAGCCTCACAGGGGGGGAGACCCAGTACTTC
CASSLTGGETQYF
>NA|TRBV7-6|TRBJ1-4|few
TGTGCCAGCAGAAAAAGACAGGCAACTAATGAAAAACTGTTTTTT
CASRKRQATNEKLFF
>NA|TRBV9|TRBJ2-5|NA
TGTGCCAGCAGCGTAAGGACAGAAGAGACCCAGTACTTC
CASSVRTEETQYF
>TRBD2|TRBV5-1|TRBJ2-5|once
TGCGCCAGCAGCAAAGGACTAGCGGGGCAAGAGACCCAGTACTTC
CASSKGLAGQETQYF
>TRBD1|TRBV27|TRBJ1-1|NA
TGTGCCAGCAGTTATCGGACAGGTAACACTGAAGCTTTCTTT
CASSYRTGNTEAFF
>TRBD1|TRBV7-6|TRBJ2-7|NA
TGTGCCAGCAGCTTAGCGTTAGGGACAGGGGTTCCTGAGCAGTACTTC
CASSLALGTGVPEQYF
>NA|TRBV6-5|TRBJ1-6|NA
TGTGCCAGCAATAAACAGGTTTCCTATAATTCACCCCTCCACTTT
CASNKQVSYNSPLHF
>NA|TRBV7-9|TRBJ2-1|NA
TGTGCCAGCAGCCGTGGGGCTAACAATGAGCAGTTCTTC
CASSRGANNEQFF
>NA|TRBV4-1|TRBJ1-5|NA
TGCGCCAGCAGCCAAGAGCGGGGGAGCAATCAGCCCCAGCATTTT
CASSQERGSNQPQHF
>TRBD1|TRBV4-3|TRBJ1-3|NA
TGCGCCAGCAGCCTATCGGACAGGGAGGACACCATATATTTT
CASSLSDREDTIYF
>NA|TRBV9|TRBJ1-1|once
TGTGCCAGCAGCGTAGACGACTTCCCAGGGGCTGAAGCTTTCTTT
CASSVDDFPGAEAFF
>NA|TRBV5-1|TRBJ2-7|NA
TGCGCCAGCAGCTTGTCCGGGAGCTCCTACGAGCAGTACTTC
CASSLSGSSYEQYF
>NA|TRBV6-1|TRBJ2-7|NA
TGTGCCAGCTCATCTGGCGGAAACTCCTACGAGCAGTACTTC
CASSSGGNSYEQYF
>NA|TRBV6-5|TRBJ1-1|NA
TGTGCCAGCGCCCTCGTGGGGGGGCTGAACACTGAAGCTTTCTTT
CASALVGGLNTEAFF
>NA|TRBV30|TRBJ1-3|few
TGTGCCTTAGGCACAGGGCCCTCTGGAAACACCATATATTTT
CALGTGPSGNTIYF
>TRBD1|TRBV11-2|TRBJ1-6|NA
TGTGCCAGCAGCCCCGGACAGGGCTCGAGGAATTCACCCCTCCACTTT
CASSPGQGSRNSPLHF
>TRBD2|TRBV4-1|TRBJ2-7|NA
TGCGCCAGCAGCCAAGTTGGGGGGGTCTACGAGCAGTACTTC
CASSQVGGVYEQYF
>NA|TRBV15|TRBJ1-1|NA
TGTGCCACCAGCAGAGCACATGGGAACACTGAAGCTTTCTTT
CATSRAHGNTEAFF
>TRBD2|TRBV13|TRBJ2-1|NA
TGTGCCAGCAGCTTAGGCGTTAGGCGAGCGGGGGGAATGAGGAATGAGCAGTTCTTC
CASSLGVRRAGGMRNEQFF
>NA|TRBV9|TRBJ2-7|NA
TGTGCCAGCAGCGTAGACAGCTCCTACGAGCAGTACTTC
CASSVDSSYEQYF
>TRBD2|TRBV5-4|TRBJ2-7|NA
TGTGCCAGCACGACTAGCGGGACCTCCTACGAGCAGTACTTC
CASTTSGTSYEQYF
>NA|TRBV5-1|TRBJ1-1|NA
TGCGCCAGCAGCTTTAATCGAATAGAGCTGAACACTGAAGCTTTCTTT
CASSFNRIELNTEAFF
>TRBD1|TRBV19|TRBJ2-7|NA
TGTGCCAGTAGCAGACAGGGCGAAGGAACCTACGAGCAGTACTTC
CASSRQGEGTYEQYF
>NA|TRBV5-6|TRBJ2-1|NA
TGTGCCAGCAGCTTGCATCTATGGGCTAACAATGAGCAGTTCTTC
CASSLHLWANNEQFF
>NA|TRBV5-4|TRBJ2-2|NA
TGTGCCAGCAGCTTGGAGAGGGTGAACACCGGGGAGCTGTTTTTT
CASSLERVNTGELFF
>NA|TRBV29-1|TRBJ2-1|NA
TGCAGCGTTAAGGGACACCCTAAATACTACAATGAGCAGTTCTTC
CSVKGHPKYYNEQFF